This TCR beta chain appears in the sequencing data of a study of metastatic and nonmetastatic thyroid tumors. Overall study: Where malignant and benign thyroid patients were concerned, repertoires were compared across blood and tumor or nodule tissue.

Thyroid surgery was performed in patients who had received no treatment beforehand. Per germline, CDR1 MGHRA and CDR2 YSYEKL. This CDR3 comprises 16 residues. The V and J ends lost 0 bases and 1 base respectively, with 10 bases between them. The table lists this clone with many counts. Authors' analysis steps: CDR3 differences across clinicopathological groups were used to build a distant-metastasis classifier for papillary thyroid cancer. TCRdb recomputed clones from the PCR reads via MiXCR. None of the V and J calls come from the authors' own analysis; TCRdb made them. This table has roughly 40,000 clones, about 20% appearing once.

The chain carries TRBV4-1 and TRBJ1-5; D is unclear. The receptor was derived from a female donor with papillary thyroid cancer or a benign thyroid nodule (not recorded which). Some clones in this sample may be carry-over from other donors' samples. The sequenced sample consisted of tumor tissue. The CDR3 spells CASSQDRASSNQPQHF. CDR3 nucleotide sequence: TGCGCCAGCAGCCAAGATCGCGCCAGCAGCAATCAGCCCCAGCATTTT.